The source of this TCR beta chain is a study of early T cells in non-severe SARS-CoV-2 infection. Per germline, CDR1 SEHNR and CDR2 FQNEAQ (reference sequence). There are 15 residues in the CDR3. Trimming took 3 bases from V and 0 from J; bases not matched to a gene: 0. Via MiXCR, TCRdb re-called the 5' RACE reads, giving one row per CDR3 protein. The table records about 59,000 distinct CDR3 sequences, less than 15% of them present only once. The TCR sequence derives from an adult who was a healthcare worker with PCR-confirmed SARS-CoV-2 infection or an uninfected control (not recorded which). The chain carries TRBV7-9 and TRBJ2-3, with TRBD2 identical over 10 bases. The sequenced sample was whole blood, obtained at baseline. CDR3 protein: CASSFSGRSTDTQYF. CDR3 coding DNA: TGTGCCAGCAGCTTTAGCGGGAGGAGCACAGATACGCAGTATTTT.